These T cell receptor beta chains were read from a single sample in a study of patients and donors after allogeneic stem cell transplantation. TCRdb processed the RT-PCR reads anew with MiXCR; each CDR3 protein has one entry. The sample holds around 200,000 distinct CDR3 sequences, more than 35% seen once. The material sequenced was blood, either unsorted or a sorted T cell fraction (not recorded which). These receptors originate from a human donor who was either an allogeneic HSCT recipient or a stem cell or donor lymphocyte infusion donor (not recorded which). It is not recorded whose cells these are; they may come from a transplant donor. Both conserved end residues are part of each CDR3. The order of the fields is clone size, V gene, D gene, J gene, CDR3 DNA, CDR3 protein. A D gene is named only where the DNA matches it firmly. Clone size is stated in some rows and not others, as once, few, many or a class when expanded.

once	TRBV10-3	-	TRBJ1-2	TGTGCCATCAGTGAGTCCGCAGGGAAGGCTAGCTATGGCTACACCTTC	CAISESAGKASYGYTF
-	TRBV4-2	-	TRBJ2-7	TGTGCCAGCAGACCCATCGCGTACGATTCCTACGAGCAGTACTTC	CASRPIAYDSYEQYF
many	TRBV5-1	TRBD1	TRBJ1-5	TGCGCCAGCAGCTTGACAGGGGGCGGGAATCAGCCCCAGCATTTT	CASSLTGGGNQPQHF
few	TRBV5-1	TRBD1	TRBJ2-7	TGCGCCAGCAGCTCCCTTGGACAGGGGGACGAGCAGTACTTC	CASSSLGQGDEQYF
-	TRBV5-6	-	TRBJ1-2	TGTGCCAGCAGCTTCGGAAGCTATGGCTACACCTTC	CASSFGSYGYTF
-	TRBV29-1	-	TRBJ1-1	TGCAGCGTTGAAGGCCTCTTGTCGATGAACACTGAAGCTTTCTTT	CSVEGLLSMNTEAFF
-	TRBV20-1	-	TRBJ1-2	TGCAGTGCTAGGACGAAAGGGGTCGGCTACACCTTC	CSARTKGVGYTF
few	TRBV5-4	-	TRBJ1-2	TGTGCCAGCAGCCCGGGGCCGATTGACTATGGCTACACCTTC	CASSPGPIDYGYTF
-	TRBV28	-	TRBJ2-1	TGTGCCAGCAGTTTGCCTCTAGGTGAGCAGTTCTTC	CASSLPLGEQFF
-	TRBV11-2	-	TRBJ1-5	TGTGCCAGCAGCTTAGATAAAACAGGGTGGCAGCCCCAGCATTTT	CASSLDKTGWQPQHF
-	TRBV5-5	-	TRBJ2-1	TGTGCCAGCAGCCCACTGCGTTCAGCTCTCACCAATGAGCAGTTCTTC	CASSPLRSALTNEQFF
few	TRBV2	-	TRBJ2-2	TGTGCCAGCAGTGGAACTGACATGGTCGCCGGGGAGCTGTTTTTT	CASSGTDMVAGELFF
-	TRBV5-5	-	TRBJ1-6	TGTGCCAGCAGCCCCGTGGGTTCGAGTAATTCACCCCTCCACTTT	CASSPVGSSNSPLHF
few	TRBV20-1	-	TRBJ1-3	TGCAGTGCTAGAGGGGGGACTGGGTACACCATATATTTT	CSARGGTGYTIYF
-	TRBV4-1	-	TRBJ2-1	TGCGCCAGCAGCCAAGAGACGGAGGTCAGCTCCTACAATGAGCAGTTCTTC	CASSQETEVSSYNEQFF
few	TRBV6-5	-	TRBJ2-2	TGTGCCAGCACCTCGGTAGCCGCGAACACCGGGGAGCTGTTTTTT	CASTSVAANTGELFF
-	TRBV6-1	-	TRBJ1-5	TGTGCCAGCAGCAAGGGGGGACAAAGGGGTATACAGCCCCAGCATTTT	CASSKGGQRGIQPQHF
-	TRBV15	-	TRBJ2-4	TGTGCCACCAGCACTAATTTCAGGGAGTTAGCCAAAAACATTCAGTACTTC	CATSTNFRELAKNIQYF
-	TRBV15	TRBD1	TRBJ1-5	TGTGCCACCAGCAACCTAGGGACAGGGAGCCAGCCCCAGCATTTT	CATSNLGTGSQPQHF
few	TRBV5-1	-	TRBJ1-2	TGCGCCAGCAGCTTGGCCCAAACAGACGATGGCTACACCTTC	CASSLAQTDDGYTF
many	TRBV20-1	-	TRBJ1-1	TGCAGTTCGAAAAGGATGAACACTGAAGCTTTCTTT	CSSKRMNTEAFF
-	TRBV19	TRBD1	TRBJ2-7	TGTGCCAGTGCCCGGACAGGGAGCTCCTACGAGCAGTACTTC	CASARTGSSYEQYF
-	TRBV20-1	TRBD1	TRBJ1-3	TGCAGTGCTAGAGACCCGACAGGGACTGGAAACACCATATATTTT	CSARDPTGTGNTIYF